A selection of T cell receptor beta chains follows, all from one sample in a study of regulatory T cells in long-lasting Graves disease. One entry per CDR3 protein results from TCRdb running MiXCR on the multiplex PCR reads. The top ten hold more than 15% of the sample, which has about 460,000 distinct CDR3 sequences, around 15% seen once. These data also featured in a second study, about T cells in Graves' hyperthyroidism and ophthalmopathy.

Sequences were derived from peripheral blood mononuclear cells (PBMCs), sampled at new diagnosis, from a patient treated with antithyroid drugs. These receptors came from a woman aged 50 to 60 with Graves disease. Each CDR3 is given with its conserved first and last residue. The order of the fields is clone size, V gene, D gene, J gene, CDR3 protein. The D gene is left open where the match is weak. Some rows have no size entry. The others give once, few or many, or a class for an expanded clone.

>few|TRBV29-1|TRBD2|TRBJ2-5
CSAMLAEETQYF
>.|TRBV28|.|TRBJ2-3
CASSLGQGRDTLYF
>many|TRBV20-1|TRBD2|TRBJ2-1
CSASPTSGGNEQFF
>once|TRBV5-4|.|TRBJ2-7
CASSPRDSFREQYF
>many|TRBV30|TRBD2|TRBJ2-1
CAWIAGTYNEQFF
>many|TRBV3-1|.|TRBJ1-1
CASSPLGWGEAFF
>many|TRBV30|.|TRBJ2-7
CAWSQAPHEQYF
>few|TRBV19|TRBD1|TRBJ1-1
CASSIDLFTGVTEAFF
>.|TRBV27|.|TRBJ1-1
CASRPIQGKSNTEAFF
>once|TRBV7-9|.|TRBJ2-7
CASSLVEPPYEQYF
>many|TRBV12-3/TRBV12-4|.|TRBJ2-3
CASSSIIKTDTQYF
>many|TRBV27|.|TRBJ1-1
CASSPQIDRGTEAFF
>many|TRBV6-5|TRBD2|TRBJ2-3
CASSLERGYTDTQYF
>many|TRBV7-9|.|TRBJ2-3
CASSLEGQGNTDTQYF
>many|TRBV11-2|.|TRBJ2-3
CASSSAQRFTDTQYF
>many|TRBV28|TRBD1|TRBJ2-1
CASSLPQGQEQFF
>few|TRBV3-1|TRBD2|TRBJ2-1
CASSQASGSPYNEQFF
>many|TRBV10-3|TRBD2|TRBJ2-5
CAISAGTSSQETQYF
>.|TRBV4-1|TRBD2|TRBJ2-1
CASSGTSGRGNEQFF
>many|TRBV5-6|.|TRBJ2-7
CASSLGSTVNPYEQYF
>many|TRBV12-3/TRBV12-4|TRBD2|TRBJ2-5
CASSLTSGRLETQYF
>many|TRBV5-5|.|TRBJ1-1
CASSLGLADWENTEAFF